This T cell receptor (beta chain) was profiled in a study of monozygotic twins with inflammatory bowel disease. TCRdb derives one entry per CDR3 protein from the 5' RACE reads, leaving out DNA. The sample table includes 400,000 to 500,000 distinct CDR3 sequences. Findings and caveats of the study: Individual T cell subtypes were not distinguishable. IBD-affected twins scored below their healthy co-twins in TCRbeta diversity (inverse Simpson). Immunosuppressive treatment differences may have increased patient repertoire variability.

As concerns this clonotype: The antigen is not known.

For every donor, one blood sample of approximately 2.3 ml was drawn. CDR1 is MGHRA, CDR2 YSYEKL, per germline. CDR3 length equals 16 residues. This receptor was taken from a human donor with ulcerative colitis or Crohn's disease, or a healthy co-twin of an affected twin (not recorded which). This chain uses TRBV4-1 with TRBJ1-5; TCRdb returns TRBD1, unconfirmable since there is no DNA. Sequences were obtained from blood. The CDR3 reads CASSQGTGLSNQPQHF.